One sample yielded the 17 T cell receptor beta chains listed below, sequenced in a study of blood T cells in healthy people across ages. A second PCR of roughly 7 to 11 cycles used a sample-barcoded 5' primer and a J-beta primer mix. TCRdb re-derived calls from the 5' RACE reads in MiXCR, one entry per CDR3 protein. The sample holds some 710,000 distinct CDR3 sequences; about 42% are singletons and the top ten take about a sixth. The sequenced sample was blood. Source of these receptors: an elderly man in good health.

The chain has TRBV6-5 and TRBJ2-1; TRBD2 is a possible D gene (5 bases). V was clipped by 6 bases and J by 6 bases, with 18 bases between them. The CDR3 spans 15 residues. Germline CDR1 MNHEY, CDR2 SVGAGI. This CDR3 is CASSLSRTHPNEQFF. The CDR3 DNA follows: TGTGCCAGCAGCCTCTCTAGGACTCACCCCAATGAGCAGTTCTTC.

The rearrangement joins TRBV20-1 to TRBJ2-7; the match to TRBD2 covers 7 bases. This CDR3 comprises 16 residues. V lost 1 base, J lost 4 bases, and 13 bases stayed unmatched. CDR1 DFQATT and CDR2 SNEGSKA come from the germline V gene (reference sequence). CDR3 loop: CSARGQGAGVGYEQYF. The DNA for the CDR3 is TGCAGTGCTAGAGGCCAAGGGGCGGGAGTTGGGTACGAGCAGTACTTC.

This rearrangement joins TRBV28 to TRBJ1-2, with D unclear. The germline CDR1 and CDR2 sequences are MDHEN and SYDVKM. V lost 3 bases and J 4 bases, leaving 12 bases between the germline ends. This CDR3 has 14 residues. DNA for the CDR3: TGTGCCAGCAGTTTTTGGTCCGATTCCTATGGCTACACCTTC. Translation: CASSFWSDSYGYTF.

The chain uses TRBV5-6 and TRBJ2-2; 11 bases are shared with TRBD2. Trimming took 2 bases from V and 0 from J; bases not matched to a gene: 3. The CDR3 has 17 amino acids. Germline lookup yields CDR1 SGHDT and CDR2 YYEEEE. The CDR3 is CASSFGLAGTNTGELFF. CDR3 nucleotide sequence: TGTGCCAGCAGCTTTGGACTAGCGGGCACGAACACCGGGGAGCTGTTTTTT.

The chain recombines TRBV5-1 with TRBJ1-2; D is possibly TRBD1 (5 bases). The V end was cut by 1 base, the J end by 4 bases, with 11 bases between. CDR1 SGHRS and CDR2 YFSETQ come from the germline V gene. This CDR3 contains 14 residues. CDR3 loop: CASSLMDISYGYTF. The CDR3 DNA follows: TGCGCCAGCAGCTTGATGGACATTAGCTATGGCTACACCTTC.

This clonotype occurred many times. The chain carries TRBV9 and TRBJ2-1; 8 nucleotides match TRBD2. V trimming: 3 bases; J trimming: 3 bases; junction bases outside the gene matches: 5. Germline V gene data show CDR1 as SGDLS and CDR2 as YYNGEE. The CDR3 has 15 residues. CDR3 in amino acids: CASSEAGELYNEQFF. The CDR3 DNA follows: TGTGCCAGCAGCGAAGCGGGAGAGCTCTACAATGAGCAGTTCTTC.

CDR3 loop: CAWSGSGNQPQHF. CDR3 nucleotides: TGTGCCTGGAGTGGAAGTGGGAATCAGCCCCAGCATTTT. This chain connects TRBV30 to TRBJ1-5; D uncertain. From germline, CDR1 is GTSNPN and CDR2 SVGIG (reference sequence). The V end was cut by 1 base, the J end by 4 bases, with 8 bases between. The CDR3 has 13 residues.

The table lists this clonotype with a few counts. The chain joins TRBV7-3 to TRBJ1-2; the D gene is possibly TRBD1 (5 bases). The germline V gene has CDR1 SGHTA and CDR2 FQGTGA. Trimming stripped 5 bases from V and 4 bases from J, with 20 bases between. The CDR3 runs 16 residues. DNA for the CDR3: TGTGCCAGCAGCGCCACCGACAGTCCCCGGGGCTATGGCTACACCTTC. It encodes CASSATDSPRGYGYTF.

The genes are TRBV7-9 and TRBJ2-1, with D perhaps matching TRBD1 or TRBD2 (5 bases each). Germline CDR1 is SEHNR and CDR2 is FQNEAQ (reference sequence). V gave up 0 bases and J gave up 7 bases, with 7 bases separating them. There are 13 residues in the CDR3. The CDR3, as DNA: TGTGCCAGCAGCTTAGCGGGGGAAAATGAGCAGTTCTTC. Translation gives CASSLAGENEQFF.

The chain's CDR3 is CASSMRRVPGIYNEQFF. The CDR3 region has the DNA TGTGCCAGCAGCATGAGAAGAGTGCCAGGGATCTACAATGAGCAGTTCTTC. J is TRBJ2-1 and V is TRBV21-1; the table's D call, TRBD1, has no DNA check behind it. TRBV21-1 is listed as a pseudogene. The CDR3 is made up of 17 amino acids.

Note on this clonotype: One end of the junction fails to match germline, which may point to a read error. The chain couples TRBV6-6 to TRBJ2-1; 7 nucleotides match TRBD2. The CDR3 length is 12 residues. The germline V gene encodes CDR1 MNHNY and CDR2 SVGAGI (reference sequence). CDR3 nucleotide sequence: TGTGCCAGCACGGGGGACTACAATGGGCAGTTCTTC. Protein: CASTGDYNGQFF.

This clonotype was found many times. This sequence joins TRBV7-2 and TRBJ2-1; 7 nucleotides match TRBD2. Trimming took 0 bases from V and 7 from J; bases not matched to a gene: 12. Per the germline V gene, CDR1 is SGHTA and CDR2 is FQGNSA. CDR3 size: 17 residues. CDR3 coding DNA: TGTGCCAGCAGCTTAGCGCTAACTGCGGGAGCGATGAATGAGCAGTTCTTC. Protein: CASSLALTAGAMNEQFF. The full variable domain, completed using reference TRBV7-2 and TRBJ2-1, is GAGVSQSPSNKVTEKGKDVELRCDPISGHTALYWYRQSLGQGLEFLIYFQGNSAPDKSGLPSDRFSAERTGGSVSTLTIQRTQQEDSAVYLCASSLALTAGAMNEQFFGPGTRLTVL.

There are many counts of this clonotype. The V call is TRBV15, the J call TRBJ2-5, with no clear D. The CDR3 is 14 residues long. Per germline, CDR1 LNHNV and CDR2 YYDKDF (reference sequence). The germline V and J ends were trimmed by 1 base and 5 bases, with 11 bases remaining between them. The CDR3 region has the DNA TGTGCCACCAGCAGAGCCGCCAGCTCGGAGACCCAGTACTTC. As protein: CATSRAASSETQYF.

At least ten counts were recorded for this clonotype. This chain joins TRBV12-3 or TRBV12-4 and TRBJ2-1; D unclear. V dropped 3 bases and J dropped 9 bases, with 12 bases sitting between them. The CDR3 covers 13 residues. In DNA form, the CDR3 reads TGTGCCAGCAGTTTGATCGTGGTTGCTGAGCAGTTCTTC. It translates to CASSLIVVAEQFF.

This clonotype was detected a few times. The chain joins TRBV7-2 to TRBJ1-2; no firm D call. Germline-derived CDR1 and CDR2 are SGHTA and FQGNSA. CDR3 length: 14 residues. Trimming pared 5 bases from V and 5 bases from J, leaving 15 bases between. This CDR3 reads CASSPPGRTYGYTF. Written as DNA, the CDR3 is TGTGCCAGCAGCCCCCCGGGGAGGACGTATGGCTACACCTTC.

J is TRBJ2-3 and V is TRBV13, with TRBD2 matching 13 bases. V lost 5 bases to trimming and J lost 14 bases; unmatched junction nucleotides: 7. The CDR3 is made up of 13 amino acids. CDR1 and CDR2 from the germline V gene are PRHDT and FYEKMQ (reference sequence). For the CDR3, the DNA is TGTGCCAGCAGCCCAAGACTAGCGGGGGGCGGGTATTTT. Translating it yields CASSPRLAGGGYF.

This chain uses TRBV12-3 or TRBV12-4 with TRBJ1-2; possibly TRBD1 for D (5 bases). Trimming left V 6 bases short and J 4 bases short, with 15 bases between. The CDR3 runs to 14 residues. The CDR3 loop reads CASSPTGQFYGYTF. CDR3 nucleotide sequence: TGTGCCAGCAGCCCTACGGGGCAGTTCTATGGCTACACCTTC.